The rows below give T cell receptor beta chains drawn from one sample of a study of T cells in localized non-small cell lung cancer. Sequencing used immunoSEQ multiplex PCR; TCRdb keeps in-frame clones, though not all of them. The repertoire holds about 1,900 clones, with 36% as singletons. The input for sequencing was lung tumor tissue, taken before any cancer treatment. All receptors come from a female donor aged 60 or older with stage II squamous cell lung carcinoma. Both conserved end residues are part of each CDR3. A D gene is named only where the DNA matches it firmly. Clone size is stated in some rows and not others, as once, few, many or a class when expanded.

TRBJ2-3,TRBV11-3,NA,NA,CASSFTGPTTDTQYF,TGTGCCAGCAGCTTTACAGGGCCTACCACAGATACGCAGTATTTT
TRBJ1-2,TRBV18,NA,NA,CASSPQGTNYGYTF,TGTGCCAGCTCACCACAGGGGACTAACTATGGCTACACCTTC
TRBJ1-6,TRBV30,NA,NA,CAWSLGGDSPLHF,TGTGCTTGGAGTCTCGGTGGGGACTCACCCCTCCACTTT
TRBJ1-1,TRBV6-8,NA,few,CASSYPRFALGPGEAFF,TGTGCCAGCAGTTACCCCCGATTCGCCCTGGGACCAGGTGAAGCTTTCTTT
TRBJ1-5,TRBV11-3,NA,few,CASSQGTRYSNQPQHF,TGTGCCAGCAGCCAAGGGACAAGATATAGCAATCAGCCCCAGCATTTT
TRBJ1-1,TRBV28,NA,few,CASSFTAVNTEAFF,TGTGCCAGCAGTTTTACAGCCGTAAACACTGAAGCTTTCTTT
TRBJ1-1,TRBV14,NA,NA,CASSQLGEGRDTEAFF,TGTGCCAGCAGCCAACTCGGGGAGGGGCGGGACACTGAAGCTTTCTTT
TRBJ2-3,TRBV19,TRBD1,NA,CASSRGQGFIDTQYF,TGTGCCAGTAGTAGGGGACAGGGGTTCATAGATACGCAGTATTTT
TRBJ1-6,TRBV30,NA,NA,CAWTLRGASYSPLHF,TGTGCCTGGACTCTCCGGGGGGCCAGTTATTCACCCCTCCACTTT
TRBJ2-2,TRBV9,NA,few,CASSVQGTGELFF,TGTGCCAGCAGCGTCCAGGGGACCGGGGAGCTGTTTTTT
TRBJ2-3,TRBV5-1,NA,once,CASSPKTGAPGDTQYF,TGCGCCAGCAGCCCAAAGACGGGGGCCCCGGGTGATACGCAGTATTTT
TRBJ1-6,TRBV11-3,NA,few,CASSLGLRNSPLHF,TGTGCCAGCAGCTTAGGACTGAGGAATTCACCCCTCCACTTT
TRBJ1-1,TRBV28,NA,NA,CASSPRVGKVANTEAFF,TGTGCCAGCAGTCCCCGGGTGGGGAAGGTCGCTAACACTGAAGCTTTCTTT
TRBJ1-3,TRBV18,NA,NA,CASSRETGNTIYF,TGTGCCAGCTCTCGTGAAACTGGAAACACCATATATTTT
TRBJ2-7,TRBV14,NA,NA,CASSQVGYEQYF,TGTGCCAGCAGCCAAGTTGGCTACGAGCAGTACTTC
TRBJ2-3,TRBV6-8,TRBD2,NA,CASSVVASGITDTQYF,TGTGCCAGCAGTGTTGTTGCTAGCGGGATCACAGATACGCAGTATTTT
TRBJ2-3,TRBV14,TRBD2,NA,CASSQGRGDTQYF,TGTGCCAGCAGCCAAGGGCGGGGGGATACGCAGTATTTT
TRBJ2-3,TRBV19,TRBD2,NA,CASSIGLAGGTDTQYF,TGTGCCAGTAGTATAGGACTAGCGGGAGGGACAGATACGCAGTATTTT
TRBJ2-5,TRBV9,NA,medium-sized,CASSDRPQETQYF,TGTGCCAGCAGTGACAGGCCCCAAGAGACCCAGTACTTC
TRBJ2-7,TRBV6-8,NA,NA,CASSYSQGLYEQYF,TGTGCCAGCAGTTACTCACAGGGATTGTACGAGCAGTACTTC
TRBJ1-1,TRBV28,NA,NA,CASSPLNRVNTEAFF,TGTGCCAGCAGTCCCCTAAACAGGGTGAACACTGAAGCTTTCTTT
TRBJ1-1,TRBV6-8,NA,medium-sized,CASSRRPGREAFF,TGTGCCAGCAGCCGGCGGCCGGGGCGTGAAGCTTTCTTT
TRBJ1-6,TRBV19,TRBD1,few,CASSTQRTGERALHF,TGTGCCAGTAGTACCCAAAGGACAGGGGAGAGGGCCCTCCACTTT
TRBJ2-1,TRBV29-1,TRBD1,NA,CSVDGQGNEQFF,TGCAGCGTTGACGGACAGGGCAATGAGCAGTTCTTC
TRBJ1-2,TRBV19,TRBD1,NA,CASSIIETGAYGYTF,TGTGCCAGTAGTATAATCGAGACAGGGGCCTATGGCTACACCTTC
TRBJ1-1,TRBV11-3,NA,few,CASSLVAGANTEAFF,TGTGCCAGCAGCTTAGTGGCAGGTGCTAACACTGAAGCTTTCTTT
TRBJ1-1,TRBV11-3,TRBD1,few,CASSRGQANTEAFF,TGTGCCAGCAGCAGAGGACAGGCGAACACTGAAGCTTTCTTT
TRBJ2-7,TRBV2,NA,NA,CASKGVISYEQYF,TGTGCCAGCAAGGGGGTGATCTCCTACGAGCAGTACTTC
TRBJ1-6,TRBV27,NA,few,CASMHPNYNSPLHF,TGTGCCAGTATGCACCCAAACTATAATTCACCCCTCCACTTT
TRBJ1-5,TRBV5-1,NA,NA,CASSLEGFGNQPQHF,TGCGCCAGCAGCTTGGAGGGCTTCGGCAATCAGCCCCAGCATTTT
TRBJ2-5,TRBV11-3,TRBD2,few,CASSPLAGTYQETQYF,TGTGCCAGCAGCCCTCTAGCGGGAACGTACCAAGAGACCCAGTACTTC
TRBJ2-5,TRBV28,NA,few,CASSLWGIGKETQYF,TGTGCCAGCAGTTTATGGGGGATAGGGAAAGAGACCCAGTACTTC
TRBJ2-1,TRBV7-6,TRBD2,few,CASSGRGRGTSGTDEQFF,TGTGCCAGCAGTGGGAGGGGCCGAGGTACTAGCGGGACGGATGAGCAGTTCTTC
TRBJ1-1,TRBV11-3,TRBD1,medium-sized,CASSIFQGATEAFF,TGTGCCAGCAGTATTTTTCAGGGGGCAACTGAAGCTTTCTTT
TRBJ1-2,TRBV19,NA,once,CASSITSRGTGGYTF,TGTGCCAGTAGTATAACGAGTCGAGGGACCGGTGGCTACACCTTC
TRBJ2-7,TRBV9,NA,NA,CASSRDSGEQYF,TGTGCCAGCTCGAGGGACTCTGGTGAACAGTACTTC
TRBJ1-2,TRBV15,TRBD1,few,CATSRAWGTGPIGYTF,TGTGCCACCAGCAGAGCATGGGGGACAGGTCCTATTGGCTACACCTTC
TRBJ2-2,TRBV11-3,NA,medium-sized,CASSSIRDQINTGELFF,TGTGCCAGCAGCTCAATTCGCGACCAGATAAACACCGGGGAGCTGTTTTTT
TRBJ1-5,TRBV19,NA,NA,CASSIRLGIGIYSNQPQHF,TGTGCCAGTAGTATAAGATTGGGGATAGGAATTTATAGCAATCAGCCCCAGCATTTT
TRBJ2-7,TRBV18,NA,NA,CASSPGELEQYF,TGTGCCAGCTCACCGGGGGAGCTCGAGCAGTACTTC
TRBJ2-1,TRBV30,TRBD2,few,CAWSSPGLALNEQFF,TGTGCCTGGAGTTCACCGGGACTAGCATTGAATGAGCAGTTCTTC
TRBJ1-2,TRBV2,TRBD1,NA,CASGGTGGNYGYTF,TGTGCCAGCGGGGGGACAGGGGGAAACTATGGCTACACCTTC
TRBJ1-2,TRBV28,NA,NA,CASSLVKRSGYTF,TGTGCCAGCAGTCTAGTAAAAAGGAGTGGCTACACCTTC
TRBJ2-3,TRBV6-8,NA,NA,CTSNTGKRAQYF,TGTACCAGCAATACAGGGAAGCGGGCGCAGTATTTT
TRBJ2-7,TRBV5-1,NA,NA,CASSLVGLAPAYEQYF,TGCGCCAGCAGCTTGGTCGGGCTAGCGCCTGCCTACGAGCAGTACTTC
TRBJ2-7,TRBV15,TRBD1,NA,CATSRRTGGFYEQYF,TGTGCCACCAGCAGACGGACAGGGGGCTTCTACGAGCAGTACTTC
TRBJ2-3,TRBV10-1,TRBD1,NA,CASSESTGDAQYF,TGCGCCAGCAGTGAGTCCACAGGGGATGCGCAGTATTTT
TRBJ2-1,TRBV5-5,TRBD2,NA,CASSLTLAGPYNEQFF,TGTGCCAGCAGCCTAACACTAGCGGGGCCCTACAATGAGCAGTTCTTC
TRBJ1-3,TRBV10-1,NA,NA,CASSDLGNTIYF,TGCGCCAGCAGTGACCTTGGAAACACCATATATTTT